The TCR beta chain described here comes from a study of cytomegalovirus exposure and HLA in healthy donors (dated by TCRdb to about 2017). About the study as a whole: According to a later analysis, one platform produced both the roughly 110 validation repertoires and the 720 or so repertoires of the first cohort. High-throughput TCR immunosequencing, statistical association of individual TCRs with disease status, and machine learning were combined to predict cytomegalovirus infection status. Besides the first cohort of more than 650 subjects, a separate validation cohort made up of roughly 120 different subjects was used. The study aimed to test whether signatures of past pathogen exposure could be identified by cataloging public T cell receptors. The full study reports these points: Subsequent analysis determined that TCRs grouped into clusters in the first cohort also showed a tendency toward co-occurrence across the 90 to 150 validation repertoires, and 85% to 95% of cluster scores exceeded 0. In vitro tests confirmed that a few of the cytomegalovirus-associated TCR beta chains recognize cytomegalovirus antigens. In both the original and validation cohorts, the classifier was reported to diagnose cytomegalovirus status with high specificity and sensitivity. While some public TCRs were present in many individuals, most TCR sequences turned up only very rarely across donors. All 120 or so repertoires were used to score co-occurrence in the validation cohort in a later analysis, because that analysis had no HLA typing for the cohort. The study gave a list of under 200 TCR beta chains associated with cytomegalovirus. According to the authors, the approach could potentially be generalized to other disease states and immunological phenotypes.

Library method: the immunoSEQ multiplex PCR assay. The paper's data handling went like this. A statistical classification framework was built for diagnosing cytomegalovirus status from the catalog of TCR beta chain sequences. This is the immuneACCESS table as TCRdb keeps it, with only in-frame sequences that have V and J called. A part of the clones is gone; compared with another copy, unresolved V genes explain less than half, and the rest is unexplained. D and trimming come from the DNA, and the V and J calls and clone size come from that table. In all, the sample holds 50,000 to 70,000 clones, and 85% to 95% of those were seen once. Together, the top ten hold less than 7% of the sample. As for this clone: It has no known antigen specificity. Per-nucleotide qualities are absent, and no much larger clonotype sits a single base away.

Taken from the germline V gene, the CDR1 and CDR2 loops are SGHVS and FNYEAQ. The CDR3 covers 13 residues, taking in both the cysteine and the phenylalanine. Just CDR3 DNA is preserved here, 39 bases in frame from base 1. V is reduced by 1 base and J by 9 bases, leaving a spacing of 10 bases between them. The donors were included in the validation cohort of roughly 120 subjects, a group kept apart from the approximately 670-subject first cohort. The TCR was taken from a woman aged 18-29 years in good health and CMV-seropositive. The receptor chain draws on TRBV7-6 and TRBJ1-5; the D gene is perhaps TRBD1, on 5 matching bases. The sample consisted of PBMCs. This receptor has the CDR3 CASSLDPGRPQHF. Here is the DNA: TGTGCCAGCAGCTTAGACCCAGGGCGGCCCCAGCATTTT.